This paragraph reports one T cell receptor beta chain. Antigen specificity is unknown. The data derive from a study of cytomegalovirus exposure and HLA in healthy donors. The germline CDR1 and CDR2 sequences are MNHNY and SVGAGI (reference sequence). V lost 6 bases and J 3 bases, leaving 15 bases between the germline ends. This CDR3 spans 15 amino acids. The PCR made use of 60 Vbeta and 13 Jbeta primers. TCRdb's copy holds only in-frame clones and misses some; the assay was immunoSEQ multiplex PCR. The table lists 170,000 or so clones, over 70% of them singletons, with over 2.5% in the top ten. Study-level findings and limits: Looking again later, the authors saw that most CMV-associated TCR beta chains seemed HLA-restricted.

The J gene is TRBJ1-5, the V gene TRBV6-6; D is uncertain. The sequence was obtained from a male donor in good health and CMV-seronegative. Material for sequencing was PBMCs. The DNA for the CDR3 is TGTGCCAGCAGCTCATCAGTAGGAGCCAATCAGCCCCAGCATTTT. This gives the protein CASSSSVGANQPQHF.